A selection of T cell receptor beta chains follows, all from one sample in a study of T cells in localized non-small cell lung cancer. Clones were sequenced by immunoSEQ multiplex PCR, and TCRdb holds only the in-frame ones, with some missing. This repertoire shows about 40,000 clones, approximately 81% found once; its top ten account for around 7.8%. Source: peripheral blood mononuclear cells, taken before any cancer treatment. Every receptor here comes from a male donor aged 60 or over with stage II lung adenocarcinoma. Each CDR3 is given with its conserved first and last residue. A D gene is named only where the DNA matches it firmly.

>TRBV30|15|TRBD2
CAWATGTSGRATQYF
>TRBV5-5|13|.
CASSHPLTDTQYF
>TRBV2|12|TRBD2
CAVKGEGETQYF
>TRBV10-3|15|TRBD1
CAISESTGGSNEQFF
>TRBV13|14|TRBD2
CASSLRAGEETQYF
>TRBV19|12|.
CASRPRHGEQYF
>TRBV10-3|15|.
CAISEKAGSTDTQYF
>TRBV7-3|13|.
CASSLTNPDTQYF
>TRBV7-9|14|.
CASSLDGTSDTQYF
>TRBV7-2|14|.
CASSVGLQQETQYF
>TRBV7-6|15|.
CASSTNTGGNYGYTF
>TRBV7-9|16|TRBD1
CASSVGDRWSDQPQHF
>TRBV5-1|13|.
CASSLTGTSEAFF
>TRBV7-9|11|.
CASSRDYEQYF
>TRBV7-2|14|TRBD1
CASSFLGQGQPQHF
>TRBV14|13|TRBD1
CASKDRGADTQYF